This TCR beta chain was identified in a study of blood T cell repertoires in COVID-19. Across the study: Sources were T cells, B-cell-depleted T cells, or PBMCs; the material itself was cDNA or gDNA.

Unmatched junction bases numbered 12, after V lost 8 bases and J lost 7 bases. Germline assignment: CDR1 LNHDA and CDR2 SQIVND (reference sequence). The CDR3 consists of 15 residues. The table came from immunoSEQ multiplex PCR; TCRdb's copy has only in-frame clones and leaves some out. The table has hundreds of thousands of clones, about four fifths seen once. The clonotype was recovered from a woman aged 45 to 65 with acute or convalescent COVID-19. Material: peripheral blood. This rearrangement joins TRBV19 to TRBJ2-7, with TRBD2 matching over 12 bases. The CDR3 coding sequence is TGTGCCAGTGGTACAACTAGCGGGAGGTCTGGGGAGCAGTACTTC. Its translation: CASGTTSGRSGEQYF.